This T cell receptor beta chain was documented in a study of T-cell reconstitution after alpha-beta-depleted transplantation in children. This clonotype was detected only a few times. Its antigen is unknown. Germline CDR1 reads SGHNT; CDR2 reads YYREEE (reference sequence). CDR3 length equals 16 residues. V gave up 6 bases and J gave up 6 bases; unmatched junction bases: 12. Whole-study findings and limits: Fresh T-cell production supplied most of the T-cell counts and diversity seen one year after transplant. The study reportedly traced alpha-beta T cells about two months after transplant to several hundred expanded graft clones. Recipient T cells and thymic progenitors that survived gave rise to the high TCRbeta diversity observed at day 60 in some patients.

Preparation of the TCRbeta library was carried out with unique molecular identifiers. TCRdb re-analysed the PCR reads in MiXCR, keeping a single row per CDR3 protein. The sample yields hundreds of thousands of distinct CDR3 sequences, 10% seen once. This TCR was sampled from a boy in the first two years of life with acute myeloid leukemia, due to receive a stem cell transplant. The starting material was PBMCs, obtained before TCRalphabeta/CD19-depleted stem cell transplant. V and J are TRBV5-4 and TRBJ2-2, with 9 bases identical to TRBD1. CDR3 nucleotide sequence: TGTGCCAGCAACAAAGAACAGGGGGCAGGGCCCGGGGAGCTGTTTTTT. Translated, it gives CASNKEQGAGPGELFF.